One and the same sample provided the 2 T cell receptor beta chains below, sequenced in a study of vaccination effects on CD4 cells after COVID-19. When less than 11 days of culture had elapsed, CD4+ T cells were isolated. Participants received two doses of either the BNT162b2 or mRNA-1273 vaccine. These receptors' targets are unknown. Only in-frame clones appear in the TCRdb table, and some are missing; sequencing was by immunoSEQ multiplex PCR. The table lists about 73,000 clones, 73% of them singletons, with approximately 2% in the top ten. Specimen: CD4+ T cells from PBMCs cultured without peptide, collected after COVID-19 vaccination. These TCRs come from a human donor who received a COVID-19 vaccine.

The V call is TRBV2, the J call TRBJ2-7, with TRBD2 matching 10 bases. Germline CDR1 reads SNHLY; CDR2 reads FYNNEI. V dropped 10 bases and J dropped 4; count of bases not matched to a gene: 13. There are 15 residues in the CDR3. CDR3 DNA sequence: TGTGCCACCGAACCCCCACTAGCGGGGATTTACGAGCAGTACGTC. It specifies CATEPPLAGIYEQYV.

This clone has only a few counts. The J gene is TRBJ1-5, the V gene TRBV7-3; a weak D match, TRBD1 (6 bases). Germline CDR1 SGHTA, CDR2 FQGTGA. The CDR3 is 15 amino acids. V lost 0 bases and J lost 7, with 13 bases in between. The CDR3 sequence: CASSLTGGAGQPQHF. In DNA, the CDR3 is TGTGCCAGCAGCTTAACTGGGGGGGCTGGCCAGCCCCAGCATTTT.